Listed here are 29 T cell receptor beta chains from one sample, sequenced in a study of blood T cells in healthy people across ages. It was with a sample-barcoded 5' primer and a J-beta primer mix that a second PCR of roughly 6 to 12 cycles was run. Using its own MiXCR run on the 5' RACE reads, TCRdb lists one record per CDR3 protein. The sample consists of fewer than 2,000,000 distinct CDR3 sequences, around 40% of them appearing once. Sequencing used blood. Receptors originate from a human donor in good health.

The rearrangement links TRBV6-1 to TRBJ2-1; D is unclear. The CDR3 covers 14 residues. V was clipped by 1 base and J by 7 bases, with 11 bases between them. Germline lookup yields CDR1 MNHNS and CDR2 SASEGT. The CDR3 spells CASSEGDASNEQFF. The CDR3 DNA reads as TGTGCCAGCAGTGAAGGAGACGCTAGTAATGAGCAGTTCTTC.

The CDR3 is CASSLGNLEQYF. The CDR3 DNA sequence: TGCGCCAGCAGCTTGGGGAACCTCGAGCAGTACTTC. This chain joins TRBV5-1 and TRBJ2-7; D unclear. Germline V gene data show CDR1 as SGHRS and CDR2 as YFSETQ. V gave up 0 bases and J gave up 6 bases, with 7 bases separating them. This CDR3 region has 12 residues.

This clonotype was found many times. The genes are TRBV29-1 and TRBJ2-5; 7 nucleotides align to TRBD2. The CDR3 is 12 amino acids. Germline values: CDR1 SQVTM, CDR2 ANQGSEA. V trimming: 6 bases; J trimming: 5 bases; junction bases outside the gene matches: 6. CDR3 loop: CSVEGSGETQYF. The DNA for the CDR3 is TGCAGCGTCGAGGGTAGCGGGGAGACCCAGTACTTC.

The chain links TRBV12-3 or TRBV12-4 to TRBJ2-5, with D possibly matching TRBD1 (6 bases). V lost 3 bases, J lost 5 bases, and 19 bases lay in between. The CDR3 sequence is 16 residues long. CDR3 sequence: CASSFQGRWGRETQYF. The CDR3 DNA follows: TGTGCCAGCAGTTTTCAGGGGCGCTGGGGCAGGGAGACCCAGTACTTC.

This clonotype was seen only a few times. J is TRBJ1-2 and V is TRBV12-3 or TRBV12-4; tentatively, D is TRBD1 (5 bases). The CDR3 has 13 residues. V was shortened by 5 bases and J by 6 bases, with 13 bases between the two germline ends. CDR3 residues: CASSRAGQDGYTF. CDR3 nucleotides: TGTGCCAGCAGTCGGGCGGGGCAGGATGGCTACACCTTC.

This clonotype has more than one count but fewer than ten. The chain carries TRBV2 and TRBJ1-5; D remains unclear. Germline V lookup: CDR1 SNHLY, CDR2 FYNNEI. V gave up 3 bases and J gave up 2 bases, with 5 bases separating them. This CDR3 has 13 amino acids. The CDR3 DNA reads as TGTGCCAGCAGTGACGTGGGCAATCAGCCCCAGCATTTT. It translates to CASSDVGNQPQHF.

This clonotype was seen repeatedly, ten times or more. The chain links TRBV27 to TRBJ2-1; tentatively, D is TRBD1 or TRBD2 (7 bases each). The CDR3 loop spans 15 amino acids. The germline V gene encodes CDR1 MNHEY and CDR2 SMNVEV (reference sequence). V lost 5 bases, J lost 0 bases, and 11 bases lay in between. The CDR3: CASSRGDSSYNEQFF. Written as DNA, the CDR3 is TGTGCCAGCAGTCGGGGGGACAGCTCCTACAATGAGCAGTTCTTC.

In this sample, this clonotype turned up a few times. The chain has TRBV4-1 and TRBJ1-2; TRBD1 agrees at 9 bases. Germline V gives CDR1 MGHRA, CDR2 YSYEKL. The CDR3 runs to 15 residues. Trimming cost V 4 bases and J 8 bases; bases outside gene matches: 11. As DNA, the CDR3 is TGCGCCAGCAGCCCTAGCCGGGACAGGGTCGGGGGCTACACCTTC. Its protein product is CASSPSRDRVGGYTF.

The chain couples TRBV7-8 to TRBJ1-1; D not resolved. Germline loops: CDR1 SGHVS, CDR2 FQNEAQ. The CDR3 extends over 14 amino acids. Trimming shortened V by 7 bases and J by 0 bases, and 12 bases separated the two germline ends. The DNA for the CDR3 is TGTGCCAGCAACGAGCGTTGGGTGAACACTGAAGCTTTCTTT. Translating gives CASNERWVNTEAFF.

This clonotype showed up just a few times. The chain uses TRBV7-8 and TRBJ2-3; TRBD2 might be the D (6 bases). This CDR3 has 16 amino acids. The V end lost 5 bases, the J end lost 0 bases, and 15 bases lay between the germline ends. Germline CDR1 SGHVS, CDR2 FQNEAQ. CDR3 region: CASSRMTGTSTDTQYF. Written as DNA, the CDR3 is TGTGCCAGCAGCCGTATGACTGGGACTAGCACAGATACGCAGTATTTT.

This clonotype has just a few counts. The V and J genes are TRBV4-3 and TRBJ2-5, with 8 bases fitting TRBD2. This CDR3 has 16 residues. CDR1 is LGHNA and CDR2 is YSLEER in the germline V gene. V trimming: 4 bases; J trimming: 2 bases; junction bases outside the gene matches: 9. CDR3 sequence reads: CASSPLAGHPQETQYF. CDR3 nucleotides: TGCGCCAGCAGCCCCTTAGCGGGACACCCTCAAGAGACCCAGTACTTC.

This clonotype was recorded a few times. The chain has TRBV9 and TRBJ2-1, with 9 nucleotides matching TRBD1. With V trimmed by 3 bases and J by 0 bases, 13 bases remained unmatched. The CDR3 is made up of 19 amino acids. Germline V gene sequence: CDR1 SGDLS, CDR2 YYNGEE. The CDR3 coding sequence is TGTGCCAGCAGCGGAACCGGGACAGGGACCAGGAGCTCCTACAATGAGCAGTTCTTC. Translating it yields CASSGTGTGTRSSYNEQFF.

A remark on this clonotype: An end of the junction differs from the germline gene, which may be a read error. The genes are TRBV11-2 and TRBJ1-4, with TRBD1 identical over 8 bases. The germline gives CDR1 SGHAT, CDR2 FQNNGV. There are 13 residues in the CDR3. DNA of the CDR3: TGTGCCAGCAGCTTAGAACAGGGGGAAAAACTGTCTTTT. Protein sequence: CASSLEQGEKLSF.

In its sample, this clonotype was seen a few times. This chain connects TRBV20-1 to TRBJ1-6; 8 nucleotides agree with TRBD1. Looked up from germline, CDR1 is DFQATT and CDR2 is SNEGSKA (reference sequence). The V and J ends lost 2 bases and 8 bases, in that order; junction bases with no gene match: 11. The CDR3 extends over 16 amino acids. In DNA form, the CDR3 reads TGCAGTGCTAGATCTCTGGCAGGGGGCATAGATTCACCCCTCCACTTT. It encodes CSARSLAGGIDSPLHF.

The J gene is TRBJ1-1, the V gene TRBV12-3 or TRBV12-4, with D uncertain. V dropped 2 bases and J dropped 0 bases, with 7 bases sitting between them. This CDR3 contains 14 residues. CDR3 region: CASSLNSLNTEAFF. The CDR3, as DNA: TGTGCCAGCAGTTTAAACAGTTTGAACACTGAAGCTTTCTTT.

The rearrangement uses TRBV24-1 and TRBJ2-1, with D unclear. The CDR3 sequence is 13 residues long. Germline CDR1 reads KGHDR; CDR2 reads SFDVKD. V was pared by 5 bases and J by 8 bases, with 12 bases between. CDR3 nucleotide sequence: TGTGCCACCAGTGGCTCCCATTGGGATGAGCAGTTCTTC. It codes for CATSGSHWDEQFF.

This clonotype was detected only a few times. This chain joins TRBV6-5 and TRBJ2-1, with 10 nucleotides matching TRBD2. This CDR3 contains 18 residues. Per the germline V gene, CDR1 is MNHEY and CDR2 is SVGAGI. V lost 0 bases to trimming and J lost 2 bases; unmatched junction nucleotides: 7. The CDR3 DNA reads TGTGCCAGCAGTTACTCGCCTAGCGGGGGCCTGGCCTACAATGAGCAGTTCTTC. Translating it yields CASSYSPSGGLAYNEQFF.

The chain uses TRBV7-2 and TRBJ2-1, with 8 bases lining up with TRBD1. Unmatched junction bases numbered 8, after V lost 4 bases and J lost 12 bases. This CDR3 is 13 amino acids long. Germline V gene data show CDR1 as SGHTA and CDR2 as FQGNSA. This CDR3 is CASSSRDRGGQFF. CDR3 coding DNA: TGTGCCAGCAGCTCTAGAGACAGGGGAGGGCAGTTCTTC.

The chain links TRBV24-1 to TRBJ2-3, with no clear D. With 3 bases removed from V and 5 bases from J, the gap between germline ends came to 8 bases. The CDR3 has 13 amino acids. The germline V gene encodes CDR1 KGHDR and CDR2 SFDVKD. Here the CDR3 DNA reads TGTGCCACCAGTGATGGACCAAGAGATACGCAGTATTTT. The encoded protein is CATSDGPRDTQYF.

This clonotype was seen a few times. The CDR3 bases are TGTGCCAGCAGCCCGCGGACAGGGGAAGACGGCTATGGCTACACCTTC. This encodes CASSPRTGEDGYGYTF. The V and J genes are TRBV7-2 and TRBJ1-2, with TRBD1 matching over 9 bases. V lost 5 bases to trimming and J lost 4 bases; unmatched junction nucleotides: 11. CDR1 is SGHTA and CDR2 is FQGNSA in the germline V gene. The CDR3 length is 16 residues.

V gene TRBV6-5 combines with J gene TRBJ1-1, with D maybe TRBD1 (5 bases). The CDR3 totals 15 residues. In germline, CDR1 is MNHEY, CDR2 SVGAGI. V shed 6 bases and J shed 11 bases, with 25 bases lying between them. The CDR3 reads CASSHGGTTRGEAFF. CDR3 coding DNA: TGTGCCAGCAGCCACGGGGGAACCACCCGGGGCGAGGCTTTCTTT.

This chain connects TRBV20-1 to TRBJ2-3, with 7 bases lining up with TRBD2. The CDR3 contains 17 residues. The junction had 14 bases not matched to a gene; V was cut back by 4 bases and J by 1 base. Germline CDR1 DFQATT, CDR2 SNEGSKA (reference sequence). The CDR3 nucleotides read TGCAGTGCTATCAACCGGCCCCTAGCGGACGGCACAGATACGCAGTATTTT. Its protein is CSAINRPLADGTDTQYF.

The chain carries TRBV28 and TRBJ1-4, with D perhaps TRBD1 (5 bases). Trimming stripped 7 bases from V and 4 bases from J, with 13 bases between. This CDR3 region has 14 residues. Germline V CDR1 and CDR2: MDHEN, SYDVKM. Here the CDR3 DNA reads TGTGCCAGCACCCTGGGACTGAATAATGAAAAACTGTTTTTT. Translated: CASTLGLNNEKLFF.

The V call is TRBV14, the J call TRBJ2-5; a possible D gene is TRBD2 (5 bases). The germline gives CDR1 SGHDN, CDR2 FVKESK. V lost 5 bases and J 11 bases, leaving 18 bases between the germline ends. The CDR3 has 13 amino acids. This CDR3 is CASSSLTNNEQYF. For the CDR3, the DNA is TGTGCCAGCAGCTCGTTGACTAACAATGAGCAGTACTTC.

CDR3 bases: TGCAGTGCTTGGACAGGGGACTATGGCTACACCTTC. Translation gives CSAWTGDYGYTF. The chain joins TRBV20-1 to TRBJ1-2, with 9 bases fitting TRBD1. Germline CDR1 reads DFQATT; CDR2 reads SNEGSKA (reference sequence). The CDR3 spans 12 residues. V shed 5 bases, J shed 3 bases, and the junction held 1 base outside the gene matches.

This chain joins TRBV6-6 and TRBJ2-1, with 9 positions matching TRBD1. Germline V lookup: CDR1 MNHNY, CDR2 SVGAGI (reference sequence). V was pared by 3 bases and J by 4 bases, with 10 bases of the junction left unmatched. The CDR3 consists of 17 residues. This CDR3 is CASSYPGGTGTYNEQFF. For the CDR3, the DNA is TGTGCCAGCAGTTATCCCGGGGGGACAGGGACGTACAATGAGCAGTTCTTC.

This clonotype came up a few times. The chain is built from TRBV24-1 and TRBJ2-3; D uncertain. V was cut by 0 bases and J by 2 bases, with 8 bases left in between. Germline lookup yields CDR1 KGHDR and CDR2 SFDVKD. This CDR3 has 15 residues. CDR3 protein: CATSDLRQATDTQYF. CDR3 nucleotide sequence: TGTGCCACCAGTGATTTGCGGCAGGCCACAGATACGCAGTATTTT.

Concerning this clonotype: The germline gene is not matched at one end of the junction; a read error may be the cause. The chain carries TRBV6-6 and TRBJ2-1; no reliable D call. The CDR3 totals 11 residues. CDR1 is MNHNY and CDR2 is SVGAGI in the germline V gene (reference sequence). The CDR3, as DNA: TGTGCCAGCTCGCGCACCAATGGGCAGTTCTTC. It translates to CASSRTNGQFF.

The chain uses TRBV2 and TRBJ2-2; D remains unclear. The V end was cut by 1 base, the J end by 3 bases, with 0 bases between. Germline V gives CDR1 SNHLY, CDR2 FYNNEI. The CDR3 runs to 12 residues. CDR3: CASSEDTGELFF. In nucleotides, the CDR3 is TGTGCCAGCAGTGAAGACACCGGGGAGCTGTTTTTT.